The 22 T cell receptor beta chains presented below share a single source sample, sequenced in a study of CD8 T cells in ankylosing spondylitis (dated by TCRdb to about 2017). The library was produced with 5' RACE. The reads were generated on an Illumina HiSeq 2500. TCRdb's own reprocessing of the public reads used fastp at Q25 and MiXCR and kept productive beta chains. Rows merge per CDR3 protein into single entries with the most common DNA and genes. This sample is represented by around 160,000 distinct CDR3 sequences; around a tenth of them were singletons. Just under 30% of the sample is held by the ten biggest clonotypes. Sequencing used blood, either unsorted or a sorted T cell fraction (not recorded which). These receptors came from a male donor with ankylosing spondylitis or in good health (not recorded which).

This clonotype was seen only a few times. The chain has TRBV10-1 and TRBJ2-7, with D possibly matching TRBD1 (5 bases). Germline CDR1 WNHNN, CDR2 SYGVQD (reference sequence). V dropped 6 bases and J dropped 3 bases, with 12 bases sitting between them. The CDR3 is 13 amino acids. The DNA for the CDR3 is TGCGCCAGCAGCGCCGGACAATTCTACGAGCAGTACTTC. It translates to CASSAGQFYEQYF.

This clonotype has at least ten counts. This chain links TRBV29-1 with TRBJ2-3; 7 bases are a match to TRBD2. Germline values: CDR1 SQVTM, CDR2 ANQGSEA. There are 13 residues in the CDR3. The V gene end was trimmed by 6 bases and the J gene end by 6 bases; junction bases not matched to a gene: 9. The CDR3 is CSVRGRGMDTQYF. The CDR3 nucleotides are TGCAGCGTACGAGGGCGGGGGATGGATACGCAGTATTTT.

The chain links TRBV5-1 to TRBJ1-2, with D possibly being TRBD1 (6 bases). Per germline, CDR1 SGHRS and CDR2 YFSETQ. Trimming stripped 4 bases from V and 1 base from J, with 11 bases between. The CDR3 contains 14 residues. The CDR3 reads CASSEGQINYGYTF. CDR3 coding DNA: TGCGCCAGCAGCGAAGGACAGATTAACTATGGCTACACCTTC. Full variable domain (missing parts from reference TRBV5-1 and TRBJ1-2): KAGVTQTPRYLIKTRGQQVTLSCSPISGHRSVSWYQQTPGQGLQFLFEYFSETQRNKGNFPGRFSGRQFSNSRSEMNVSTLELGDSALYLCASSEGQINYGYTFGSGTRLTVV.

This clonotype was found many times. The gene calls are TRBV21-1 and TRBJ2-5; the table's D gene call, TRBD1, was not cross checked with the DNA. TRBV21-1 is a pseudogene segment. The CDR3 length is 18 residues. In DNA form, the CDR3 reads TGTGCCAGCAGCAAATCCATCTCTTCTCAGGGGCGCCAGGGGACCCAGTACTTC. This translates into CASSKSISSQGRQGTQYF.

The CDR3 protein is CATCQAGTLNYGYTF. As DNA, the CDR3 is TGTGCCACCTGCCAAGCTGGGACACTAAACTATGGCTACACCTTC. The chain uses TRBV3-1 and TRBJ1-2, with D possibly TRBD1 on 6 matching bases. Germline V gene lookup returns CDR1 LGHDT and CDR2 YNNKEL (reference sequence). The CDR3 covers 15 residues. The germline V and J ends were trimmed by 10 bases and 2 bases, with 20 bases remaining between them.

This clonotype was observed many times. The chain combines TRBV5-6 with TRBJ2-7; 7 positions match TRBD2. The CDR3 has 15 amino acids. Germline loops: CDR1 SGHDT, CDR2 YYEEEE. V shed 4 bases and J 3 bases; nucleotides not matched to a gene: 10. CDR3 nucleotide sequence: TGTGCCAGCAGCCGGCCAGGCGGGAGCGACTACGAGCAGTACTTC. Amino acids: CASSRPGGSDYEQYF.

This rearrangement joins TRBV6-1 to TRBJ2-7; no definite D call. V was pared by 3 bases and J by 2 bases, with 11 bases between. CDR3 size: 14 residues. Germline V gene lookup returns CDR1 MNHNS and CDR2 SASEGT. The CDR3 protein is CASSDLSTAYEQYF. CDR3 bases: TGTGCCAGCAGTGACCTAAGTACCGCCTACGAGCAGTACTTC.

The chain carries TRBV7-9 and TRBJ1-1; D is unresolved. Trimming shortened V by 0 bases and J by 4 bases, and 9 bases separated the two germline ends. The germline CDR1 and CDR2 sequences are SEHNR and FQNEAQ (reference sequence). The CDR3 is made up of 14 amino acids. The CDR3 coding sequence is TGTGCCAGCAGCTTAGCAGTTGATGGCACTGAAGCTTTCTTT. It translates to CASSLAVDGTEAFF.

The sample holds many counts of this clonotype. The V call is TRBV20-1, the J call TRBJ2-1, with D unresolved. Germline V gives CDR1 DFQATT, CDR2 SNEGSKA (reference sequence). V lost 0 bases and J 9 bases, leaving 15 bases between the germline ends. The CDR3 consists of 14 residues. The CDR3 DNA reads TGCAGTGCTAGAGATCTTTTGCGGATAACTGAGCAGTTCTTC. Encoded protein: CSARDLLRITEQFF.

This clonotype was counted only a few times. The V gene is TRBV21-1, the J gene TRBJ1-1. TRBV21-1 is an annotated pseudogene. The CDR3 spans 13 residues. The CDR3 DNA reads as TGTGCCAGCAGCAAAGTTGGAGGGCCTGAAGCTTTCTTT. This encodes CASSKVGGPEAFF.

To note about this clonotype: Given a much more abundant clone one base away, this may be a read error. This sequence joins TRBV11-2 and TRBJ1-1; a possible D gene is TRBD1 (6 bases). Germline CDR1 reads SGHAT; CDR2 reads FQNNGV. This CDR3 region has 15 residues. The CDR3 bases are TGTGCCAGCAGCATAACCGGGACATTGAACATTGAAGCTTTCTTT. This sequence encodes CASSITGTLNIEAFF.

The chain joins TRBV29-1 to TRBJ2-5; TRBD2 might be the D (6 bases). The V gene's germline CDR1 is SQVTM and CDR2 ANQGSEA. The CDR3 runs to 12 residues. Between the trimmed V and J ends, which lost 3 bases and 5 bases, there was a span of 10 bases. CDR3 DNA sequence: TGCAGCGTTGATGGGGGGTTGGAGACCCAGTACTTC. This gives the protein CSVDGGLETQYF.

This clonotype was seen many times. This chain joins TRBV5-5 and TRBJ1-4; D gene unclear. The CDR3 sequence is 13 residues long. Trimming removed 4 bases at V and 8 bases at J, with 12 bases between. Looked up from germline, CDR1 is SGHKS and CDR2 is YYEKEE (reference sequence). Here the CDR3 DNA reads TGTGCCAGCAGCCCGGGCATCGACGAAAAACTGTTTTTT. Residues: CASSPGIDEKLFF.

This clonotype occurred many times. This rearrangement joins TRBV29-1 to TRBJ1-2; no firm D call. V shed 5 bases and J shed 1 base, with 8 bases lying between them. This CDR3 comprises 12 residues. Germline loops: CDR1 SQVTM, CDR2 ANQGSEA. CDR3 loop: CSVFEINYGYTF. Here the CDR3 DNA reads TGCAGCGTTTTCGAGATTAACTATGGCTACACCTTC.

Only a few counts were recorded for this clonotype. V usage is TRBV5-6 and J usage is TRBJ2-5; D not resolved. The ends were cut back, 5 bases at V and 0 bases at J, with 11 bases in the middle. From germline, CDR1 is SGHDT and CDR2 YYEEEE. There are 14 residues in the CDR3. The CDR3 bases are TGTGCCAGCAGTCAACCCCCCAACCAAGAGACCCAGTACTTC. Amino acid sequence: CASSQPPNQETQYF.

This clonotype was observed a handful of times. The chain links TRBV5-1 to TRBJ2-6; 10 positions agree with TRBD1. CDR3 length: 14 residues. V lost 5 bases, J lost 11 bases, and 7 bases stayed unmatched. Germline CDR1 and CDR2: SGHRS and YFSETQ. CDR3 in amino acids: CASSRTGGEDVLTF. In nucleotides, the CDR3 is TGCGCCAGCAGTCGGACAGGGGGGGAAGACGTCCTGACTTTC.

Of note for this clonotype: It may be a read error: a sequence one base away is much more abundant. This chain connects TRBV14 to TRBJ2-2; no firm D call. With 7 bases removed from V and 7 bases from J, the gap between germline ends came to 13 bases. The CDR3 totals 13 residues. CDR1 and CDR2 from the germline V gene are SGHDN and FVKESK. As DNA, the CDR3 is TGTGCCAGCAACCAGGTCCGAGGCGGGGAGCTGTTTTTT. It specifies CASNQVRGGELFF.

There are many counts of this clonotype. The chain has TRBV27 and TRBJ2-5; D call uncertain. Trimming left V 2 bases short and J 2 bases short, with 6 bases between. From germline, CDR1 is MNHEY and CDR2 SMNVEV (reference sequence). The CDR3 has 13 amino acids. CDR3 in amino acids: CASSLIGQETQYF. CDR3 DNA sequence: TGTGCCAGCAGTTTAATCGGTCAAGAGACCCAGTACTTC.

This clonotype was seen only a few times. The chain combines TRBV6-1 with TRBJ2-7; 10 bases are a match to TRBD1. The CDR3 contains 17 residues. The junction had 13 bases not matched to a gene; V was cut back by 5 bases and J by 3 bases. Germline CDR1 is MNHNS and CDR2 is SASEGT. The CDR3 protein is CASSSPGQGLGSYEQYF. CDR3 bases: TGTGCCAGCAGTAGTCCGGGACAGGGGTTGGGGAGCTACGAGCAGTACTTC.

The table lists this clonotype with many counts. This chain uses TRBV10-3 with TRBJ2-7; TRBD2 aligns across 7 bases. Unmatched junction bases numbered 4, after V lost 4 bases and J lost 4 bases. Per the germline V gene, CDR1 is ENHRY and CDR2 is SYGVKD. The CDR3 is made up of 13 amino acids. Here the CDR3 DNA reads TGTGCCATCAGTGGTCTAGCGGCTTACGAGCAGTACTTC. This translates into CAISGLAAYEQYF.

In this sample, this clonotype turned up a few times. V usage is TRBV3-1 and J usage is TRBJ2-7, with 9 nucleotides matching TRBD1. Germline values: CDR1 LGHDT, CDR2 YNNKEL (reference sequence). The V gene end was trimmed by 0 bases and the J gene end by 2 bases; junction bases not matched to a gene: 8. The length of the CDR3 is 17 residues. CDR3 protein: CASSQDLTGTGPYEQYF. In DNA, the CDR3 is TGTGCCAGCAGCCAAGATTTAACCGGGACAGGGCCCTACGAGCAGTACTTC.

This clonotype was counted ten times or more. The genes are TRBV12-3 or TRBV12-4 and TRBJ1-5; D is undetermined. The V end lost 2 bases, the J end lost 2 bases, and 4 bases lay between the germline ends. The length of the CDR3 is 13 residues. The CDR3 DNA sequence: TGTGCCAGCAGTTTAAACGGCAATCAGCCCCAGCATTTT. Translated: CASSLNGNQPQHF.